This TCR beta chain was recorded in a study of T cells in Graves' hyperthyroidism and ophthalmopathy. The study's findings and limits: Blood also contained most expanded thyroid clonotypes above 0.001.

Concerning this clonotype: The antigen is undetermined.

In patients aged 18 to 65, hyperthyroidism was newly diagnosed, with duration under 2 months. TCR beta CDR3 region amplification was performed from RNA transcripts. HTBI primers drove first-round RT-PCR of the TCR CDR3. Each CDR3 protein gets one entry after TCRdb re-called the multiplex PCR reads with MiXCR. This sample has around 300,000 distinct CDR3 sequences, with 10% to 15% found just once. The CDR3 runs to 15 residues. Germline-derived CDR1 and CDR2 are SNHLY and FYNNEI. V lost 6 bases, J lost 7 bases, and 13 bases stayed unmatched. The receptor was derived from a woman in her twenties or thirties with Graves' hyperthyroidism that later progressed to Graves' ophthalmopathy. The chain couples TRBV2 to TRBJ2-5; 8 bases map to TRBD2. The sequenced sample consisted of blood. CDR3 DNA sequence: TGTGCCAGCAGGCCGGGACTAGAGGCACGAGCGACCCAGTACTTC. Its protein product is CASRPGLEARATQYF. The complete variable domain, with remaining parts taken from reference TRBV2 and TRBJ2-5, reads EPEVTQTPSHQVTQMGQEVILRCVPISNHLYFYWYRQILGQKVEFLVSFYNNEISEKSEIFDDQFSVERPDGSNFTLKIRSTKLEDSAMYFCASRPGLEARATQYFGPGTRLLVL.